What follows describes a single T cell receptor beta chain. Antigen unknown. Only in-frame clones appear in the TCRdb table, and some are missing; sequencing was by immunoSEQ multiplex PCR. The sample lists approximately 280,000 clones, about 90% occurring once. These data originate in a study of Ad26.COV2.S vaccination and SARS-CoV-2 variants. The J segment lost 1 base and the V segment lost 6 bases, leaving 2 bases of the junction unmatched. The length of the CDR3 is 14 residues. Germline V gives CDR1 LGHDT, CDR2 YNNKEL (reference sequence). Treatment defined: 15 to 20 received Ad26.COV2.S at low or high dose, single or two shots; about 5 received placebo; per-sample allocation not given. The samples were gathered on day 63 after the first injection of vaccine or placebo. It was Wuhan-strain SARS-CoV-2 spike that the Ad26 vaccine vector expressed. General study points: After vaccination, reports described spike-specific CD8+ and CD4+ T cell responses as showing substantial breadth.

The sample in question was peripheral blood, obtained in a trial of Ad26.COV2.S vaccine versus placebo. J is TRBJ1-4 and V is TRBV3-1 (or the pseudogene TRBV3-2), with TRBD1 matching over 7 bases. The receptor comes from a person aged 18 to 59 who received the Ad26.COV2.S COVID-19 vaccine or a placebo. The CDR3 DNA is TGTGCCAGCAGGAGACAGGGAACTAATGAAAAACTGTTTTTT. This sequence encodes CASRRQGTNEKLFF.